This record looks at one T cell receptor (beta chain) sequence and its context. No antigen is known for it. These data belong to a study of siplizumab effects on memory and regulatory T cells. Per individual sample, about 10^5 TCR templates were assayed. Sequenced by immunoSEQ multiplex PCR; TCRdb stores in-frame clones only, minus some. The sample yields about 87,000 clones, just under 90% seen once. The CDR3 length is 13 residues. Germline CDR1 reads SNHLY; CDR2 reads FYNNEI. V was trimmed by 4 bases and J by 1 base, leaving 7 bases between them. Study conclusions and caveats: Naive versus memory phenotype went unassigned for roughly 80-96% of proliferating CD4+ or CD8+ clones. The average Treg-derived proportion among mappable alloreactive CD4+ clones was 68.8% with siplizumab versus 26.9% in controls.

This rearrangement joins TRBV2 to TRBJ1-1; D call uncertain. This TCR derives from a human donor in good health. Sequencing was performed on CD4+ T cells sorted from blood. The CDR3 loop is CASSGRQNTEAFF. The CDR3 nucleotides are TGTGCCAGCAGTGGTCGACAGAACACTGAAGCTTTCTTT.